This T cell receptor (beta chain) was retrieved from a study of cytomegalovirus exposure and HLA in healthy donors (TCRdb year 2017). In terms of the full investigation: An earlier analysis of more than 550 of the donors reported about 280 Gb of sequence data and around 120 million unique TCR beta sequences obtained from some 170 million T cells. Roughly 300 gigabases of sequencing data and tens of millions of unique TCR sequences were included in an early release covering about 620 HLA-typed donors. The genetic ancestry cluster associated with self-reported Caucasian donors included over 80% of the approximately 410 genotyped donors. The study aimed to test whether cataloging public T cell receptors could reveal signatures of past pathogen exposure. The T cell repertoires of some 670 subjects were profiled by immunosequencing and related to cytomegalovirus serostatus. Besides the first cohort of under 700 subjects, a separate validation cohort made up of over 95 different subjects was used. High-throughput TCR immunosequencing, statistical association of individual TCRs with disease status, and machine learning were combined to predict cytomegalovirus infection status. A later analysis re-analyzed previously published TCR beta repertoires from 500 to 700 donors and added high-resolution HLA genotyping to study TCR occurrence patterns. Rather than drawing on any new phenotypic data, the later analysis identified candidate immune exposures from TCR beta sequences and the way those sequences occurred across donors. An earlier analysis of nearly 600 of the donors applied high-throughput TCR beta sequencing to assess whether each TCR beta V gene segment acted as functional or pseudogenic. Donor age, sex, ethnicity and CMV serostatus were collected together with the repertoire data. A later genetic analysis used genome-wide SNP genotypes for about three fifths of the 666 donors, treating that subset as a discovery cohort. Every discovery cohort repertoire had been produced on one sequencing platform. HLA typing included class I and class II loci at four-digit resolution. The number of donors typed differed by locus, with 629-630 for A, B, C, DRB1 and DQB1, over 500 for DQA1, 606 for DPA1, and some 440 for DPB1. Five DR-DQ haplotypes were handled as single units for association and clustering, since linkage in the cohort was strong. Among roughly 370 genotyped donors of the cohort, an average of about 240,000 unique TCR beta nucleotide sequences were sequenced per donor, around 20% of them non-productive.

The cohort comprised several hundred healthy bone marrow donors. Cohort members were all nominally healthy when sampled, although unrecorded immune exposures were likely present. The donor was CMV seropositive and belonged to the group of 250 to 300 seropositive cohort members. Each donor provided a peripheral blood sample, and peripheral blood mononuclear cells were used for TCR beta sequencing. Genomic DNA was extracted from the blood cell samples with the Qiagen DNeasy Blood Extraction Kit. Trimming leaves V shorter by 0 bases and J shorter by 3 bases, with the junction holding 3 bases beyond the gene matches. The CDR3 adds up to 15 amino acids, both ends counted. Here the CDR3 DNA is all that survives: 45 bases in frame from base 1. The CDR1 and CDR2 encoded by the germline V gene (reference sequence) are LNHNV and YYDKDF. The library was produced with the immunoSEQ multiplex PCR assay. For the multiplex PCR, a mixture combining 60 forward primers for TCR Vbeta segments and 13 reverse primers for TCR Jbeta segments was used. A multiplex PCR assay on genomic DNA amplified the CDR3 region of rearranged TCR beta genes. The Illumina HiSeq System was used to sequence the amplified TCR beta libraries as 87-base-pair reads. The authors' pipeline ran thus. Across the 670 or so repertoires, a later analysis counted roughly 77 million unique TCR beta chains, roughly 11 million of which were shared by at least two donors. To remove PCR and sequencing errors, raw reads were error-corrected and collapsed into unique sequences using a nearest-neighbor algorithm that merged closely related sequences. To assign V, D and J gene segments, CDR3 sequences were aligned to IMGT reference sequences. For a sequence to be retained, a match of at least six nucleotides was required to both a V gene segment and a J gene segment. A rearrangement was called productive if the CDR3 had no stop codons and remained in frame with V and J, and every other rearrangement was called non-productive. Following IMGT convention, CDR3 was defined as the stretch from the second conserved V-encoded cysteine up to the conserved J-encoded phenylalanine. Sequences without an unambiguous match to a single V gene segment were excluded from the earlier analysis of 587 of the donors. An earlier analysis of 587 of the donors called V segments functional above 56.7% productive rearrangements and segregating when the between-donor standard deviation exceeded 5%. A statistical classification framework was built to diagnose cytomegalovirus status from the catalog of TCR beta chain sequences. In a later analysis, TCR nucleotide sequences were compared against IMGT/GENE-DB human TR gene sequences so that V and J genes could be assigned. Using the TCRdist pipeline, a later analysis assigned CDR3 sequences along with most-parsimonious VDJ recombination scenarios. In a later analysis, each TCR beta chain was defined by its CDR3 amino acid sequence together with its V-gene family, and reads lacking a unique V-gene family were excluded. A later analysis removed over 500 highly shared, low-generation-probability nucleotide sequences to deal with suspected cross-contamination and a sequencing artifact. In a later analysis, a clonal expansion index was calculated for each public chain from normalized within-repertoire ranks of inferred template counts. Generation probabilities in a later analysis came from a VDJ recombination model fitted to out-of-frame rearrangements, and those results were checked against IGoR. A later analysis scored TCR-TCR, TCR-HLA and TCR-CMV co-occurrence with hypergeometric tests, applying a repertoire-size bias correction to TCR pairs. To estimate false discovery rates, a later analysis permuted the HLA or CMV assignments 20 times. In a later analysis, co-occurring TCRs were grouped using DBSCAN, and TCRdist sequence similarity was added for clustering within HLA-allele-positive subsets. Repertoires with fewer than 30,000 or more than 120,000 public chains, plus five repertoires with anomalous nucleotide sharing, were excluded from co-occurrence clustering. TCRdb re-hosts the immuneACCESS table, in-frame sequences only. Its copies lack some clones; in the studies checked, an unresolved V gene accounts for under half of them, and the cause for the rest is not known. V, J and clone size were drawn from that table, and D and trimming were deduced from the DNA. The sample table shows 150,000 to 200,000 clones, and 81% are seen once. The ten largest clones represent approximately 2% of the sample.

As regards this clone: It has no known antigen specificity. This likely comes from a read error, as the CDR3 has no conserved phenylalanine or tryptophan at its end.

On the study overall, not on this receptor specifically: In a later analysis, the rate of TCR association differed among HLA loci, with DRB1 alleles having the most associated TCRs and HLA-C alleles having the fewest. In an earlier analysis of 587 of the donors, most TCR beta V segments appeared in productive rearrangements about 87% or about 30% of the time, broadly matching IMGT annotations. Linkage disequilibrium might explain the correlated functional status among segregating V segments, but an unknown experimental factor could not be ruled out. When HLA alleles, especially DR and DQ, strongly co-occurred, TCR associations were difficult to assign to individual alleles. The earlier analysis of approximately 590 of the donors excluded fewer than 20 rarely observed V segments, including chromosome 9 orphons, because counts were too low. A total of 164 TCR beta chains were listed by the study as associated with cytomegalovirus. It was suggested by the authors that the approach could potentially be generalized to other disease states and immunological phenotypes. In this cohort, only TCR beta chains were sequenced, and detectable features were limited by the absence of alpha or paired-chain data. In a later genetic analysis, fewer N-insertions in productive TCRs were reported among donors in an Asian-associated ancestry cluster than the roughly 700-donor mean. CMV serostatus was the only immune exposure information available for the cohort. In vitro tests confirmed that a few of the cytomegalovirus-associated TCR beta chains recognize cytomegalovirus antigens. V-gene and J-gene trimming of TCR beta chains was associated with a missense DCLRE1C variant in a later genetic analysis, and the association was replicated in an independent cohort. Most CMV-associated TCR beta chains appeared to be HLA-restricted in a later analysis, and the HLA associations seemed to be driven largely by CMV exposure. A later analysis found that HLA-associated TCR beta chains were more clonally expanded and had lower generation probabilities than equally common non-associated chains. Some IMGT-functional V segments, including TRBV6-2 and TRBV6-3, could not be distinguished by the 87-base-pair reads and were therefore excluded. Several of the top co-occurrence clusters appeared to be linked to parvovirus B19, influenza, CMV and Epstein-Barr virus, according to a later analysis. Sequencing depth was assumed to be roughly uniform across donors in the presence/absence analyses, though that assumption may not hold. In a later analysis, about 17,000 TCR beta sequences were associated with specific HLA alleles at a false discovery rate of 0.05. The classifier was reported to diagnose cytomegalovirus status with high specificity and sensitivity in both the original cohort and the validation cohort. HLA typing was unavailable for some donors at each locus, so association tests used only the typed subset. Most TCR sequences were seen in very few donors, while some public TCRs were found in many individuals. A further reported finding was that TCR beta sequences accurately predicted the HLA-A and HLA-B alleles for most subjects in the first cohort. A group of highly shared sequence variants was considered likely to be a technical artifact of the sequencing pipeline.

The sample taken for sequencing was PBMCs. The sequence links TRBV15 to TRBJ2-7; TRBD2 lines up with 9 middle nucleotides. The origin of this receptor is a woman between 18 and 30 years old in good health and CMV-seropositive. The base sequence is TGTGCCACCAGCAGAGACAATAGCGGGGGCTACGAGCAGTACGCC. Its coded protein is CATSRDNSGGYEQYA.